The clone carrying this T cell receptor (beta chain) was observed once. In the original analysis: Nucleated cell counts were estimated from reference gene primer amplification. Some clones are missing from TCRdb's copy, which holds only in-frame ones; the method was immunoSEQ multiplex PCR. That table is the source of V, J and clone size, and D and trimming were worked out from the DNA. The sample carries roughly 79,000 clones, around 84% recorded once. This record comes from a study of blood T cell repertoires in COVID-19. Turning to the study itself: Both acute and convalescent COVID-19 samples were obtained from the United States, Italy and Spain.

Between the trimmed V and J ends, which lost 0 bases and 1 base, there was a span of 5 bases. CDR1 SEHNR and CDR2 FQNEAQ come from the germline V gene (reference sequence). The CDR3 loop spans 14 amino acids. The gene calls are TRBV7-9 and TRBJ2-3; D remains ambiguous. This TCR derives from a man aged 50 to 60 with acute or convalescent COVID-19. Sequenced sample: peripheral blood. The CDR3 DNA sequence: TGTGCCAGCAGCTTAGCTCTCGGCACAGATACGCAGTATTTT. The encoded protein is CASSLALGTDTQYF. The complete variable domain, with remaining parts taken from reference TRBV7-9 and TRBJ2-3, reads DTGVSQNPRHKITKRGQNVTFRCDPISEHNRLYWYRQTLGQGPEFLTYFQNEAQLEKSRLLSDRFSAERPKGSFSTLEIQRTEQGDSAMYLCASSLALGTDTQYFGPGTRLTVL.